A selection of T cell receptor beta chains follows, all from one sample in a study of T cells after yellow fever vaccination. TCRdb reprocessed the 5' RACE reads via MiXCR and lists one record per CDR3 protein. The sample includes 500,000 to 650,000 distinct CDR3 sequences, roughly 14% of them seen just once. The sequencing here drew on PBMCs, taken on the day of the yellow fever booster vaccination. The receptors come from a man aged 25 to 40 who received the YFV17D yellow fever vaccine. Both conserved end residues are part of each CDR3. A D gene is named only where the DNA matches it firmly. For some rows the clone size is stated as once, few or many, or as a class when expanded; others skip it.

V	size	D	J	length	CDR3	DNA
TRBV6-5	few	.	TRBJ1-1	13	CASSSSPAKRAFF	TGTGCCAGCAGTTCGTCCCCGGCAAAGAGAGCTTTCTTT
TRBV4-3	few	TRBD2	TRBJ2-7	16	CASSQAHSGNPYEQYF	TGCGCCAGCAGCCAAGCCCATAGCGGGAACCCCTACGAGCAGTACTTC
TRBV7-9	.	TRBD1	TRBJ1-2	13	CASDHRGLDGYTF	TGTGCCAGCGACCACAGGGGGCTGGATGGCTACACCTTC
TRBV20-1	.	.	TRBJ2-3	12	CSALRLTDTQYF	TGCAGTGCCCTGAGGCTTACAGATACGCAGTATTTT
TRBV6-2/TRBV6-3	.	TRBD2	TRBJ2-7	14	CASRNVAGPYEQYF	TGTGCCAGTAGGAACGTAGCGGGACCCTACGAGCAGTACTTC
TRBV20-1	.	.	TRBJ2-3	14	CSARDWAGTDTQYF	TGCAGTGCTAGAGATTGGGCGGGAACAGATACGCAGTATTTT
TRBV5-6	few	.	TRBJ2-2	13	CASSDTVTGELFF	TGTGCCAGCAGCGATACAGTTACCGGGGAGCTGTTTTTT
TRBV15	many	.	TRBJ2-3	14	CATRQTQNTDTQYF	TGTGCCACCCGCCAGACCCAAAACACAGATACGCAGTATTTT
TRBV24-1	.	TRBD1	TRBJ2-3	17	CATSDAQGALGTDTQYF	TGTGCCACCAGTGATGCGCAGGGGGCGCTGGGCACAGATACGCAGTATTTT
TRBV7-6	few	.	TRBJ2-6	16	CASSSDWITGANVLTF	TGTGCCAGCAGCTCAGACTGGATAACTGGGGCCAACGTCCTGACTTTC
TRBV20-1	few	.	TRBJ1-1	15	CSARDVGRLNTEAFF	TGCAGTGCTAGAGATGTGGGTCGGTTGAACACTGAAGCTTTCTTT
TRBV20-1	.	.	TRBJ2-4	14	CSARDVGVTSIQYF	TGCAGTGCTAGAGATGTCGGGGTTACGAGCATTCAGTACTTC
TRBV7-2	.	.	TRBJ1-3	14	CASSLRTAGNTIYF	TGTGCCAGCAGCTTAAGGACAGCCGGAAACACCATATATTTT
TRBV12-3/TRBV12-4	few	.	TRBJ2-7	12	CASSLTANEQYF	TGTGCCAGCAGTTTGACTGCAAACGAGCAGTACTTC
TRBV11-2	.	TRBD1	TRBJ2-1	18	CASSLDRGLRTRGSEQFF	TGTGCCAGCAGCTTAGATAGGGGGCTTCGGACCCGCGGGTCTGAGCAGTTCTTC
TRBV5-1	.	.	TRBJ2-7	13	CASAVGEPYEQYF	TGCGCCAGCGCCGTGGGGGAGCCGTACGAGCAGTACTTC
TRBV9	.	.	TRBJ2-1	15	CASSVQAVSYNEQFF	TGTGCCAGCAGCGTACAGGCTGTCTCCTACAATGAGCAGTTCTTC
TRBV4-2	few	.	TRBJ2-2	17	CASSRALGGANTGELFF	TGTGCCAGCAGCCGAGCCCTTGGCGGGGCGAACACCGGGGAGCTGTTTTTT
TRBV29-1	.	TRBD1	TRBJ1-1	13	CSVEDLWDRGAFF	TGCAGCGTTGAAGATCTATGGGACAGGGGAGCTTTCTTT
TRBV5-1	few	.	TRBJ2-2	14	CASSIRARTGELFF	TGCGCCAGCAGCATCAGGGCGCGCACCGGGGAGCTGTTTTTT
TRBV12-3/TRBV12-4	.	.	TRBJ2-2	12	CASSPRRGELFF	TGTGCCAGCAGTCCCCGGAGGGGGGAGCTGTTTTTT
TRBV24-1	.	.	TRBJ1-2	13	CATSDLRGNGYTF	TGTGCCACCAGTGATTTGAGGGGAAACGGCTACACCTTC
TRBV6-5	.	.	TRBJ2-6	16	CASSYSGNSGANVLTF	TGTGCCAGCAGTTACTCGGGGAACTCTGGGGCCAACGTCCTGACTTTC
TRBV6-1	few	TRBD1	TRBJ2-7	14	CASEGAGSSYEQYF	TGTGCCAGCGAGGGGGCAGGAAGTTCGTACGAGCAGTACTTC
TRBV7-9	.	TRBD2	TRBJ2-7	16	CASSTTSGRDPSEQYF	TGTGCCAGCAGCACGACTAGCGGGAGAGACCCTTCCGAGCAGTACTTC
TRBV9	.	.	TRBJ2-5	16	CASSVGERLRGETQYF	TGTGCCAGCAGCGTAGGGGAGAGGCTCAGGGGAGAGACCCAGTACTTC
TRBV30	.	.	TRBJ2-7	14	CAFHSGTLPYEQYF	TGTGCCTTTCATTCCGGGACTCTTCCCTACGAGCAGTACTTC
TRBV7-9	.	TRBD2	TRBJ2-5	16	CASSLGVGGAQETQYF	TGTGCCAGCAGCTTAGGCGTGGGAGGGGCCCAAGAGACCCAGTACTTC
TRBV20-1	few	.	TRBJ2-1	14	CSAIPGKGDNEQFF	TGCAGTGCCATTCCGGGCAAGGGGGACAATGAGCAGTTCTTC
TRBV12-3/TRBV12-4	few	.	TRBJ2-5	13	CASSLPPGETQYF	TGTGCCAGCAGTTTACCCCCCGGGGAGACCCAGTACTTC
TRBV10-3	.	TRBD2	TRBJ2-1	14	CAINGGSSYNEQFF	TGTGCCATCAACGGCGGGAGCTCCTACAATGAGCAGTTCTTC
TRBV4-3	few	.	TRBJ2-1	17	CASSPFGGQSSYNEQFF	TGCGCCAGCAGCCCCTTCGGGGGGCAAAGCTCCTACAATGAGCAGTTCTTC
TRBV15	.	.	TRBJ2-5	15	CATSRDRHQTETQYF	TGTGCCACCAGCAGAGATCGACACCAAACAGAGACCCAGTACTTC
TRBV12-3/TRBV12-4	.	.	TRBJ2-2	14	CASSTGRYTGELFF	TGTGCCAGCAGTACAGGGAGGTACACCGGGGAGCTGTTTTTT
TRBV5-5	once	TRBD1	TRBJ2-3	14	CASQGTASTDTQYF	TGTGCCAGCCAGGGGACAGCTAGCACAGATACGCAGTATTTT
TRBV29-1	few	TRBD2	TRBJ2-1	15	CSGVSGLAGANEQFF	TGCAGCGGAGTCTCAGGACTAGCGGGGGCCAATGAGCAGTTCTTC
TRBV28	many	TRBD1	TRBJ2-7	15	CASSPGDGDRREQYF	TGTGCCAGCAGTCCCGGGGATGGGGACAGAAGGGAGCAGTACTTC
TRBV11-1	few	.	TRBJ1-2	14	CASSLAGKAGGYTF	TGTGCCAGCAGCTTAGCCGGCAAGGCAGGGGGCTACACCTTC
TRBV7-2	.	.	TRBJ1-2	14	CASSLGSHGDGYTF	TGTGCCAGCAGCTTAGGGTCCCACGGCGATGGCTACACCTTC
TRBV27	few	.	TRBJ2-2	16	CASSTTGTQNTGELFF	TGTGCCAGCAGTACCACCGGGACACAGAACACCGGGGAGCTGTTTTTT
TRBV20-1	few	.	TRBJ2-2	13	CSASPASTGELFF	TGCAGTGCTAGTCCAGCAAGCACCGGGGAGCTGTTTTTT
TRBV5-1	few	.	TRBJ2-1	14	CASRPGQEGGEQFF	TGCGCCAGCAGACCGGGACAGGAGGGAGGGGAGCAGTTCTTC
TRBV6-5	.	TRBD2	TRBJ2-1	17	CASSSLSMVAGVHEQFF	TGTGCCAGCAGTTCTCTCTCCATGGTAGCGGGAGTTCATGAGCAGTTCTTC
TRBV9	.	.	TRBJ2-1	15	CASSGELADYNEQFF	TGTGCCAGCAGCGGGGAGCTAGCAGATTACAATGAGCAGTTCTTC
TRBV5-4	.	TRBD2	TRBJ2-1	15	CASSLGTSVYNEQFF	TGTGCCAGCAGCTTAGGGACTAGCGTTTACAATGAGCAGTTCTTC
TRBV12-3/TRBV12-4	many	.	TRBJ2-7	13	CASSFTGSYEQYF	TGTGCCAGCAGTTTTACGGGCTCCTACGAGCAGTACTTC
TRBV5-1	few	.	TRBJ2-7	13	CASSLEAVYEQYF	TGCGCCAGCAGCTTGGAGGCCGTCTACGAGCAGTACTTC
TRBV15	few	.	TRBJ1-5	16	CATSRVAFGGDQPQHF	TGTGCCACCAGCAGGGTCGCCTTCGGGGGGGATCAGCCCCAGCATTTT
TRBV6-5	.	TRBD1	TRBJ2-1	17	CARSYYAGQGWGNEQFF	TGTGCCCGCAGTTACTACGCGGGACAGGGTTGGGGCAATGAGCAGTTCTTC
TRBV4-3	.	TRBD2	TRBJ2-5	15	CASSQEGGSQETQYF	TGCGCCAGCAGCCAAGAGGGGGGGAGTCAAGAGACCCAGTACTTC
TRBV12-3/TRBV12-4	.	.	TRBJ1-2	15	CASSLTGPRVSGYTF	TGTGCCAGCAGTTTAACCGGGCCTAGGGTCTCTGGCTACACCTTC
TRBV12-3/TRBV12-4	few	.	TRBJ1-1	12	CASSLGSIEAFF	TGTGCCAGCAGCCTCGGATCAATTGAAGCTTTCTTT
TRBV27	.	.	TRBJ1-1	13	CASRWGRRQEAFF	TGTGCCAGCCGCTGGGGCAGGCGTCAAGAAGCTTTCTTT
TRBV28	few	.	TRBJ2-5	17	CASSLSRLATNQETQYF	TGTGCCAGCAGTTTATCCCGTCTAGCGACCAACCAAGAGACCCAGTACTTC
TRBV6-2/TRBV6-3	.	.	TRBJ1-2	14	CASSPGSGNYGYTF	TGTGCCAGCAGCCCAGGGTCTGGTAACTATGGCTACACCTTC